A single sample gave rise to the 28 T cell receptor beta chains below, sequenced in a study of control samples from healthy donors and cancer patients. This table comes from immunoSEQ multiplex PCR, and its TCRdb copy is limited to in-frame clones, with some not included. The data hold approximately 40,000 clones, with around 83% observed a single time. The sequencing sample was made of PBMCs. These receptors originate from a woman in her fifties or sixties with lung cancer.

This chain uses TRBV19 with TRBJ2-5; D is unclear. The CDR3 sequence is 13 residues long. Trimming took 5 bases from V and 1 from J, leaving 8 bases between them. CDR1 is LNHDA and CDR2 is SQIVND in the germline V gene (reference sequence). For the CDR3, the DNA is TGTGCCAGTAGTGTACAGCGCCAAGAGACCCAGTACTTC. The encoded protein is CASSVQRQETQYF.

V is TRBV4-2 and J is TRBJ1-5; TRBD1 aligns across 11 bases. CDR1 is LGHNA, CDR2 YNFKEQ, per germline. The junction had 14 bases not matched to a gene; V was cut back by 3 bases and J by 13 bases. CDR3 length: 16 residues. The CDR3 here is CASSQETGTGGHFQHF. The CDR3 nucleotides are TGTGCCAGCAGCCAGGAAACCGGGACAGGGGGACATTTTCAGCATTTT.

The chain links TRBV29-1 to TRBJ2-3; D may correspond to TRBD1 or TRBD2 (5 bases each). Trimming stripped 4 bases from V and 6 bases from J, with 17 bases between. The germline CDR1 and CDR2 sequences are SQVTM and ANQGSEA. This CDR3 contains 14 residues. The CDR3 nucleotides are TGCAGCGTTGGAGGGGCAGGCTTCCAGGATACGCAGTATTTT. Encoded protein: CSVGGAGFQDTQYF.

The sample holds one count of this clone. V usage is TRBV27 and J usage is TRBJ2-3; 10 bases are shared with TRBD1. The CDR3 runs 13 residues. Trimming removed 4 bases from V and 5 bases from J; junction bases left unmatched: 0. CDR1 is MNHEY, CDR2 SMNVEV, per germline (reference sequence). The CDR3 DNA reads as TGTGCCAGCAGTTGGGACAGGGGAGATACGCAGTATTTT. As protein: CASSWDRGDTQYF.

The chain joins TRBV18 to TRBJ1-4; possibly TRBD1 for D (5 bases). The CDR3 is 14 amino acids. The V gene lost 3 bases and the J gene lost 2 bases, with 7 bases spanning the gap. CDR1 and CDR2 from the germline V gene are KGHSH and LQKENI. In nucleotides, the CDR3 is TGTGCCAGCTCACCGAAGGGGACTAATGAAAAACTGTTTTTT. It encodes CASSPKGTNEKLFF.

This clone was counted between two and nine times. The chain recombines TRBV7-2 with TRBJ1-5, with D possibly TRBD1 on 5 matching bases. The ends were cut back, 2 bases at V and 2 bases at J, with 10 bases in the middle. The CDR3 spans 15 residues. From germline, CDR1 is SGHTA and CDR2 FQGNSA. CDR3: CASSLWGRGNQPQHF. The CDR3 nucleotides are TGTGCCAGCAGCTTATGGGGCAGGGGCAATCAGCCCCAGCATTTT.

The chain has TRBV4-1 and TRBJ1-4; 7 bases map to TRBD1. The germline V gene has CDR1 MGHRA and CDR2 YSYEKL. The CDR3 loop spans 14 amino acids. Trimming at V came to 8 bases and at J to 0 bases, leaving 3 bases not matched to a gene. The CDR3 region has the DNA TGCGCCAGCCGGACAGGAACAACTAATGAAAAACTGTTTTTT. It encodes CASRTGTTNEKLFF.

The chain couples TRBV7-2 to TRBJ1-2; possible D gene TRBD1, 5 bases. V was pared by 2 bases and J by 7 bases, with 14 bases between. In germline, CDR1 is SGHTA, CDR2 FQGNSA. This CDR3 region has 14 residues. In nucleotides, the CDR3 is TGTGCCAGCAGCTTAAGTGGGGCAGGGACTGGCTACACCTTC. It is translated as CASSLSGAGTGYTF. The whole variable domain, remainder taken from reference TRBV7-2 and TRBJ1-2, is GAGVSQSPSNKVTEKGKDVELRCDPISGHTALYWYRQSLGQGLEFLIYFQGNSAPDKSGLPSDRFSAERTGGSVSTLTIQRTQQEDSAVYLCASSLSGAGTGYTFGSGTRLTVV.

The chain couples TRBV28 to TRBJ1-1; possibly TRBD1 for D (5 bases). Germline CDR1 is MDHEN and CDR2 is SYDVKM. The V end was cut by 3 bases, the J end by 14 bases, with 22 bases between. CDR3 length equals 14 residues. This chain's CDR3 is CASSFLGVGRPGFF. The DNA for the CDR3 is TGTGCCAGCAGTTTCCTTGGTGTGGGGCGCCCTGGGTTCTTT. Based on the CDR3 plus reference TRBV28 and TRBJ1-1, the full variable domain is DVKVTQSSRYLVKRTGEKVFLECVQDMDHENMFWYRQDPGLGLRLIYFSYDVKMKEKGDIPEGYSVSREKKERFSLILESASTNQTSMYLCASSFLGVGRPGFFGQGTRLTVV.

V is TRBV29-1 and J is TRBJ1-2; the match to TRBD1 covers 7 bases. Germline values: CDR1 SQVTM, CDR2 ANQGSEA. V was clipped by 6 bases and J by 2 bases; unmatched bases: 3. The CDR3 contains 12 residues. CDR3 in amino acids: CSVAGGNYGYTF. In DNA form, the CDR3 reads TGCAGCGTCGCAGGGGGAAACTATGGCTACACCTTC.

The V gene is TRBV11-2, the J gene TRBJ1-1; 8 nucleotides agree with TRBD1. This CDR3 is built from 14 residues. J was trimmed by 7 bases and V by 1 base; bases with no gene match: 5. Germline V gene sequence: CDR1 SGHAT, CDR2 FQNNGV. The CDR3 DNA reads as TGTGCCAGCAGCTTAGGCCGGGACAGGCGTGAAGCTTTCTTT. It codes for CASSLGRDRREAFF. Variable domain in full (rest from reference TRBV11-2 and TRBJ1-1): EAGVAQSPRYKIIEKRQSVAFWCNPISGHATLYWYQQILGQGPKLLIQFQNNGVVDDSQLPKDRFSAERLKGVDSTLKIQPAKLEDSAVYLCASSLGRDRREAFFGQGTRLTVV.

This clone has a single count. The rearrangement joins TRBV11-2 to TRBJ2-5; TRBD1 matches 7 bases. The CDR3 is 15 amino acids. The V and J ends lost 7 bases and 2 bases, in that order; junction bases with no gene match: 10. CDR1 SGHAT and CDR2 FQNNGV come from the germline V gene. In DNA, the CDR3 is TGTGCCAGCACCCTCGGACCGGGACAGCAAGAGACCCAGTACTTC. This encodes CASTLGPGQQETQYF.

The CDR3 DNA reads TGTGCCAGCAGTGAAGGGTTAGCGGGAGGTTGGTTCTTC. This sequence encodes CASSEGLAGGWFF. The gene calls are TRBV6-1 and TRBJ2-1; TRBD2 matches at 10 bases. The germline V gene encodes CDR1 MNHNS and CDR2 SASEGT. The CDR3 is 13 residues long. V lost 1 base, J lost 15 bases, and 6 bases stayed unmatched.

This clone has only one observation. V and J are TRBV9 and TRBJ2-3, with TRBD2 identical over 7 bases. V was clipped by 0 bases and J by 4 bases; unmatched bases: 5. The CDR3 spans 15 residues. Looked up from germline, CDR1 is SGDLS and CDR2 is YYNGEE. The DNA for the CDR3 is TGTGCCAGCAGCGTAGCAGCGGGGAGCTCAGATACGCAGTATTTT. Protein: CASSVAAGSSDTQYF. Drawing the rest from reference TRBV9 and TRBJ2-3, the complete variable domain is DSGVTQTPKHLITATGQRVTLRCSPRSGDLSVYWYQQSLDQGLQFLIQYYNGEERAKGNILERFSAQQFPDLHSELNLSSLELGDSALYFCASSVAAGSSDTQYFGPGTRLTVL.

The V call is TRBV19, the J call TRBJ1-1, with D perhaps TRBD1 (6 bases). CDR1 and CDR2 (germline): LNHDA, SQIVND (reference sequence). V shed 5 bases and J shed 1 base, with 17 bases lying between them. The CDR3 sequence is 16 residues long. CDR3 residues: CASSPRGRGRNTEAFF. The CDR3 coding sequence is TGTGCCAGTAGTCCCCGGGGCAGGGGTAGGAACACTGAAGCTTTCTTT.

By share, this clone counts as medium-sized. The CDR3 is CASSGGRENTEAFF. The CDR3 nucleotides are TGTGCCAGCAGTGGGGGTAGGGAGAACACTGAAGCTTTCTTT. J is TRBJ1-1 and V is TRBV25-1; no definite D call. This CDR3 is 14 amino acids long. V was trimmed by 4 bases and J by 1 base, leaving 10 bases between them. Germline V gives CDR1 MGHDK, CDR2 SYGVNS.

The chain employs TRBV7-6 and TRBJ2-3; 7 bases match TRBD2. Germline CDR1 reads SGHVS; CDR2 reads FNYEAQ. V trimming: 0 bases; J trimming: 8 bases; junction bases outside the gene matches: 14. The CDR3 covers 17 residues. The CDR3, as DNA: TGTGCCAGCAGCTTAGCCTCTAGCGGTGGTTTATGGGGTACGCAGTATTTT. Translated, it gives CASSLASSGGLWGTQYF.

The chain carries TRBV30 and TRBJ1-2; D unclear. Trimming took off 5 bases at V and 0 bases at J, with 13 bases between the two ends. The CDR3 length is 14 residues. Germline CDR1 is GTSNPN and CDR2 is SVGIG (reference sequence). The CDR3, as DNA: TGTGCCTGGGAGGAGGGTACCACTAACTATGGCTACACCTTC. Encoded protein: CAWEEGTTNYGYTF.

V usage is TRBV5-4 and J usage is TRBJ2-3; no definite D call. The germline V and J ends were trimmed by 1 base and 1 base, with 10 bases remaining between them. The CDR3 spans 15 residues. The germline CDR1 and CDR2 sequences are SGHNT and YYREEE (reference sequence). CDR3 in amino acids: CASSLSPVGTDTQYF. DNA of the CDR3: TGTGCCAGCAGCTTGAGTCCTGTCGGCACAGATACGCAGTATTTT.

V is TRBV5-6 and J is TRBJ2-3, with a tentative D call TRBD2 (5 bases). V was trimmed by 6 bases and J by 8 bases, leaving 10 bases between them. The CDR3 is made up of 11 amino acids. CDR1 and CDR2 (germline): SGHDT, YYEEEE. The CDR3 DNA reads as TGTGCCAGCACGTCGGCGGGTACGCAGTATTTT. Translated, it gives CASTSAGTQYF.

This chain uses TRBV6-6 with TRBJ2-5; D possibly corresponds to TRBD2 (6 bases). The CDR3 is made up of 14 amino acids. Germline loops: CDR1 MNHNY, CDR2 SVGAGI (reference sequence). V shed 8 bases and J shed 2 bases, with 15 bases lying between them. CDR3 bases: TGTGCCAGCGTGGGGACTCAAGTACAAGAGACCCAGTACTTC. Residues: CASVGTQVQETQYF.

Note on this clone: The sample has other DNA sequences that encode this CDR3 too. This chain's CDR3 is CASSLSSTDTQYF. For the CDR3, the DNA is TGTGCCAGCAGCTTAAGCAGTACAGATACGCAGTATTTT. The chain uses TRBV7-3 and TRBJ2-3; the D is unclear. Trimming took off 1 base at V and 3 bases at J, with 5 bases between the two ends. The CDR3 length is 13 residues. CDR1 is SGHTA and CDR2 is FQGTGA in the germline V gene.

The rearrangement uses TRBV3-1 (or the pseudogene TRBV3-2) and TRBJ2-1; TRBD1 might be the D (6 bases). CDR1 and CDR2 (germline): LGHDT, YNNKEL (reference sequence). The CDR3 runs to 15 residues. Trimming pared 4 bases from V and 4 bases from J, leaving 14 bases between. In nucleotides, the CDR3 is TGTGCCAGCAGCCGGACAGTCTGGACTTACAATGAGCAGTTCTTC. Amino acids: CASSRTVWTYNEQFF.

The CDR3 region is CASSLTGLYEQYF. DNA of the CDR3: TGTGCCAGCAGCTTGACAGGTCTCTACGAGCAGTACTTC. The chain has TRBV5-4 and TRBJ2-7; possible D gene TRBD1, 5 bases. Germline-derived CDR1 and CDR2 are SGHNT and YYREEE (reference sequence). V lost 1 base and J lost 3, with 8 bases in between. CDR3 length: 13 amino acids.

A single count supports this clone. This CDR3 is also generated by other DNA sequences in the sample. The chain combines TRBV12-3 or TRBV12-4 with TRBJ2-1; possibly TRBD2 for D (7 bases). Trimming pared 11 bases from V and 8 bases from J, leaving 16 bases between. The CDR3 is 12 amino acids. This CDR3 reads CAGGGGGHEQFF. CDR3 DNA sequence: TGTGCCGGAGGGGGGGGAGGGCATGAGCAGTTCTTC.

The V call is TRBV18, the J call TRBJ1-2, with 8 bases lining up with TRBD1. Per germline, CDR1 KGHSH and CDR2 LQKENI. This CDR3 contains 14 residues. V lost 4 bases, J lost 4 bases, and 5 bases stayed unmatched. The CDR3 DNA is TGTGCCAGCTCACGCCAAGGACAGGGCTATGGCTACACCTTC. Encoded protein: CASSRQGQGYGYTF.

The chain is built from TRBV6-2 or TRBV6-3 and TRBJ2-2; D ambiguous. Germline CDR1 is MNHEY and CDR2 is SVGEGT. V was clipped by 6 bases and J by 3 bases, with 8 bases between them. The CDR3 runs 13 residues. The CDR3 DNA is TGTGCCAGCAGCTCTCATTACACCGGGGAGCTGTTTTTT. This encodes CASSSHYTGELFF.

This clone appeared a single time. The chain is built from TRBV6-5 and TRBJ2-1; tentative D call: TRBD1 (6 bases). V was shortened by 0 bases and J by 2 bases, with 8 bases between the two germline ends. From germline, CDR1 is MNHEY and CDR2 SVGAGI. The CDR3 is made up of 15 amino acids. In nucleotides, the CDR3 is TGTGCCAGCAGTTACTCTAGGGGGACCTACAATGAGCAGTTCTTC. Translated: CASSYSRGTYNEQFF.